The clone carrying this T cell receptor (beta chain) was recorded many times. As yet, its antigen is unknown. The source of the sample is a study of T cells after yellow fever vaccination. Across the study: With SMART-Seq v4 Ultra Low Input, the fractions containing low cell numbers were prepared. Study-wide results and limits: Shared CD4/CD8 clonotypes were a small share, likely from convergent recombination. After the booster, roughly 96% of CD4 and approximately 90% of CD8 primary-response clones were re-detected.

They built TCR cDNA with 5'RACE template switching, a step that put in a universal primer site and UMIs. In TCRdb, the 5' RACE reads were re-called with MiXCR into one record per CDR3 protein. The sample records 400,000 or so distinct CDR3 sequences, 6% to 8% being singletons. CDR1 and CDR2 from the germline V gene are DFQATT and SNEGSKA (reference sequence). V was pared by 1 base and J by 1 base, with 16 bases between. This CDR3 has 17 residues. The sequence was collected from a young man who received the YFV17D yellow fever vaccine. The chain carries TRBV20-1 and TRBJ2-2; D possibly uses TRBD1 or TRBD2 (6 bases each). The material sequenced was PBMCs, taken 5 days after the yellow fever booster vaccination. The CDR3 region is CSARGKWGAENTGELFF. The CDR3 region has the DNA TGCAGTGCTAGAGGGAAATGGGGGGCGGAGAACACCGGGGAGCTGTTTTTT.